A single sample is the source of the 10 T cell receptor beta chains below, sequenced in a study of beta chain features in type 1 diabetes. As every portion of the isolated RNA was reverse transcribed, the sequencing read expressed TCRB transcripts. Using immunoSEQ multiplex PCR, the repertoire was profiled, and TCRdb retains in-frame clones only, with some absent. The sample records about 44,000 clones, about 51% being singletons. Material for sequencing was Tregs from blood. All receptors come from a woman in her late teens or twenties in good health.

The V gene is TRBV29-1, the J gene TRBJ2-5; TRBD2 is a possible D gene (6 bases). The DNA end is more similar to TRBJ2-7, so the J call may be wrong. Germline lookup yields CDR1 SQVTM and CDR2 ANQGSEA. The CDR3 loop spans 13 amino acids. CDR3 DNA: TGCAGCGTTGGTGACGGGAGAGCCTACGAGCAGTACTTC. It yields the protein CSVGDGRAYEQYF.

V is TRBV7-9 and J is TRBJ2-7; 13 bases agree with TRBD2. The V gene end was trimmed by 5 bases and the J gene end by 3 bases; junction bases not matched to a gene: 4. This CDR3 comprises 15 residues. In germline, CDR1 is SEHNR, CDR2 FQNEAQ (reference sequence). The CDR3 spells CASSRGTSGIYEQYF. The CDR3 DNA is TGTGCCAGCAGCCGGGGGACTAGCGGGATCTACGAGCAGTACTTC.

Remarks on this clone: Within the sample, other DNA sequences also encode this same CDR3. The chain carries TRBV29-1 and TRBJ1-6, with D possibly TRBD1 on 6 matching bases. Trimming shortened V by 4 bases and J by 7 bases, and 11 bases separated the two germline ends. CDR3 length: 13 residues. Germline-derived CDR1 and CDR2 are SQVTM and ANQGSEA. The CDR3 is CSVGVGGNSPLHF. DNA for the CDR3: TGCAGCGTTGGGGTAGGGGGAAATTCACCCCTCCACTTT.

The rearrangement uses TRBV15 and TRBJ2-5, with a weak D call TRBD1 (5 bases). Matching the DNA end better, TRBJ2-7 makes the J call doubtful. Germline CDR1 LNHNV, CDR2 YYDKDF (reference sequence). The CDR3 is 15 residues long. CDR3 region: CATSNFEAGSYEQYF. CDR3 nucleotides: TGTGCCACCAGCAACTTTGAGGCAGGGTCCTACGAGCAGTACTTC.

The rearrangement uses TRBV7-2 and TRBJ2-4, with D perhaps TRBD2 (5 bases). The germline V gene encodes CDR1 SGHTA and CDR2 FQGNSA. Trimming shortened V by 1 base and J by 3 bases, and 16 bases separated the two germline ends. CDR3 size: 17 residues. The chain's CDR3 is CASSLVRPGSDKNIQYF. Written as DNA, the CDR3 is TGTGCCAGCAGCTTAGTAAGGCCGGGGTCGGACAAAAACATTCAGTACTTC. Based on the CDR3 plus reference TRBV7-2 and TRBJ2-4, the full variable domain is GAGVSQSPSNKVTEKGKDVELRCDPISGHTALYWYRQSLGQGLEFLIYFQGNSAPDKSGLPSDRFSAERTGGSVSTLTIQRTQQEDSAVYLCASSLVRPGSDKNIQYFGAGTRLSVL.

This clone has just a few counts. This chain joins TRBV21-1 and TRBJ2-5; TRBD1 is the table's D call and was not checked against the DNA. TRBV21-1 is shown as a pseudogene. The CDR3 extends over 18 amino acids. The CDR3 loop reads CASSKACLGQGAWETQYF. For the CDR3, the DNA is TGTGCCAGCAGCAAAGCTTGCCTAGGACAGGGGGCGTGGGAGACCCAGTACTTC.

This CDR3 is CASSAGLADETQYF. The CDR3 DNA is TGTGCCAGCAGCGCGGGACTAGCGGACGAGACCCAGTACTTC. V gene TRBV5-4 combines with J gene TRBJ2-5; 11 bases are a match to TRBD2. This CDR3 comprises 14 residues. Trimming removed 4 bases from V and 5 bases from J; junction bases left unmatched: 4. Germline V lookup: CDR1 SGHNT, CDR2 YYREEE (reference sequence).

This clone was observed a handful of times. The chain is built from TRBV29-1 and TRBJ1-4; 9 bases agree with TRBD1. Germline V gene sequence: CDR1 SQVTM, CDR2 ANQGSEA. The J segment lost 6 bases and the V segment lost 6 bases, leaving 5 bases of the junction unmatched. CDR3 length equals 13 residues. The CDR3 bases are TGCAGCGTCGCGACAGGGGGGCATGAAAAACTGTTTTTT. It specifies CSVATGGHEKLFF. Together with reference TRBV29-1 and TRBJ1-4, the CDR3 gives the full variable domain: SAVISQKPSRDICQRGTSLTIQCQVDSQVTMMFWYRQQPGQSLTLIATANQGSEATYESGFVIDKFPISRPNLTFSTLTVSNMSPEDSSIYLCSVATGGHEKLFFGSGTQLSVL.

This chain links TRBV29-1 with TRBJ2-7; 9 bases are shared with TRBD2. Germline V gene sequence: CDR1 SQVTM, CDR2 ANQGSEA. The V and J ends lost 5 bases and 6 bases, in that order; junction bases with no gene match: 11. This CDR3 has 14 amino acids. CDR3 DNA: TGCAGCGTTCTCCTAGCGGGGCGCTCTCTCGAGCAGTACTTC. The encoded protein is CSVLLAGRSLEQYF.

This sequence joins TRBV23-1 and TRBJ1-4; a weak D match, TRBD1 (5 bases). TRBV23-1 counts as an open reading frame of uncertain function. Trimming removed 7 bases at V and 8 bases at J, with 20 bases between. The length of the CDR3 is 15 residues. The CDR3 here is CASTAPRRKGEKLFF. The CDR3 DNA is TGCGCCAGCACCGCCCCCCGGCGAAAGGGGGAAAAACTGTTTTTT.